Listed below are T cell receptor beta chains from one sample, sequenced in a study of blood T cell repertoires in COVID-19. Using immunoSEQ multiplex PCR, the repertoire was profiled, and TCRdb retains in-frame clones only, with some absent. The data show some 170,000 clones, with just over 90% seen just once and 1.5% to 2.5% held by the top ten. Source material: peripheral blood. The source is a woman aged 55-75 years with COVID-19, enrolled during active disease. The conserved cysteine and the conserved F or W are not part of the CDR3 here. Expanded clones get a size class; other rows say once, few or many, or leave the size out.

V	size	length	J	CDR3
TRBV4-3	NA	13	TRBJ1-1	ASSLRDRGNTEAF
TRBV9	NA	13	TRBJ1-1	ASSSSRGSGTEAF
TRBV6-2/TRBV6-3	NA	13	TRBJ1-5	ASSQRQDKHQPQH
TRBV7-3	NA	11	TRBJ1-1	ASSFQQGTEAF
TRBV5-1	NA	12	TRBJ2-3	ASSLRTGTDTQY
TRBV7-9	NA	17	TRBJ2-3	ASSSMPLASGGSTDTQY
TRBV21-1	NA	15	TRBJ1-4	ASSNTGSPSLNEKLF
TRBV5-6	NA	13	TRBJ1-1	ASSYRTDGNTEAF
TRBV30	NA	12	TRBJ1-1	AWARESLNTEAF
TRBV9	NA	14	TRBJ2-1	ASSAPTGGAYNEQF
TRBV10-3	few	11	TRBJ2-2	AISGQGNGELF
TRBV15	NA	13	TRBJ1-1	ATSNRAGWGTEAF
TRBV7-9	NA	12	TRBJ1-1	ASSSTGVRTEAF
TRBV3-1/TRBV3-2	NA	13	TRBJ1-1	ASSQERLEATEAF
TRBV10-3	NA	14	TRBJ1-6	ATSPIPGPEGSPLH
TRBV12-5	NA	16	TRBJ1-1	ASGLVLNPRGASTEAF
TRBV19	NA	12	TRBJ1-5	ASSKGALDQPQH
TRBV12-5	NA	17	TRBJ1-5	ASGPARTGGFRGNQPQH
TRBV20-1	NA	9	TRBJ2-1	RASGGGEQF
TRBV5-1	NA	13	TRBJ2-5	ASRLGTGVGETQY
TRBV7-2	NA	11	TRBJ2-7	ASSFWWANEQY
TRBV11-2	NA	11	TRBJ2-5	ASSRGVQETQY
TRBV6-5	NA	13	TRBJ1-4	ASLTRRGSGEKLF